This record concerns one TCR beta chain sequence. Profiling relied on immunoSEQ multiplex PCR, and the TCRdb table lists in-frame clones only, not all of them. The sample shows roughly 37,000 clones, approximately 80% of them seen only once. These data are taken from a study of PD-1 blockade in mismatch repair-deficient tumors. TCRs were sequenced from three patients responding to pembrolizumab. This TCR derives from an adult with mismatch repair-deficient cancer. The sample consisted of PBMCs, taken about 40 weeks after starting pembrolizumab.

The DNA for the CDR3 is TGCGCCAGCAGCCCCCGGACAGGGGGCACTGAAGCTTTCTTT. Translated, it gives CASSPRTGGTEAFF. The chain uses TRBV4-1 and TRBJ1-1; 10 bases are a match to TRBD1. Germline CDR1 reads MGHRA; CDR2 reads YSYEKL. The CDR3 is 14 residues long. The J segment lost 4 bases and the V segment lost 4 bases, leaving 3 bases of the junction unmatched.